The TCR beta chain described here comes from a study of cytomegalovirus exposure and HLA in healthy donors. Germline values: CDR1 MDHEN, CDR2 SYDVKM. This CDR3 contains 15 residues. V dropped 4 bases and J dropped 4 bases, with 16 bases sitting between them. Clones were read by immunoSEQ multiplex PCR, and TCRdb kept only the in-frame ones, dropping some. The sample has 200,000 to 250,000 clones, around 87% seen once. This TCR came from a woman between 18 and 29 years old in good health and CMV-seropositive. The specimen sequenced was PBMCs. The chain links TRBV28 to TRBJ1-2, with a weak D call TRBD1 (6 bases). DNA of the CDR3: TGTGCCAGCAGTTCGACAGGCCAGGGCGGCTATGGCTACACCTTC. It yields the protein CASSSTGQGGYGYTF.